These 3 T cell receptor beta chains were all obtained from the same sample, sequenced in a study of blood T cell repertoires in COVID-19. This table comes from immunoSEQ multiplex PCR, and its TCRdb copy is limited to in-frame clones, with some not included. Of approximately 240,000 clones detected, about four fifths appear once; the ten largest clones hold roughly 3%. Sample: peripheral blood. The receptor set was obtained from a woman between 25 and 40 years old who had recovered from COVID-19.

In this sample, this clone turned up many times. The chain joins TRBV28 to TRBJ2-1; TRBD2 aligns across 11 bases. Looked up from germline, CDR1 is MDHEN and CDR2 is SYDVKM. V was pared by 5 bases and J by 0 bases, with 3 bases of the junction left unmatched. The length of the CDR3 is 16 residues. The CDR3 region has the DNA TGTGCCAGCAGTGGACTAGCGGGTCTCTCCTACAATGAGCAGTTCTTC. Translating it yields CASSGLAGLSYNEQFF.

This clone was detected a few times. The CDR3 loop reads CASSGRTGGFNEQYF. CDR3 in DNA: TGTGCCAGCAGCGGGCGGACAGGGGGGTTCAACGAGCAGTACTTC. The J gene is TRBJ2-7, the V gene TRBV5-8; 10 bases agree with TRBD1. Germline loops: CDR1 SGHTS, CDR2 YDEGEE. The CDR3 is 15 residues long. The trim removed 4 bases at V and 5 bases at J, leaving 9 bases unmatched. The entire variable domain, with the rest obtained from reference TRBV5-8 and TRBJ2-7, is as follows: EAGVTQSPTHLIKTRGQQATLRCSPISGHTSVYWYQQALGLGLQFLLWYDEGEERNRGNFPPRFSGRQFPNYSSELNVNALELEDSALYLCASSGRTGGFNEQYFGPGTRLTVT.

This chain uses TRBV5-1 with TRBJ2-5, with TRBD1 matching 8 bases. V lost 0 bases and J lost 5; bases outside the gene matches: 9. The CDR3 sequence is 16 residues long. Per the germline V gene, CDR1 is SGHRS and CDR2 is YFSETQ. CDR3 nucleotide sequence: TGCGCCAGCAGCTTGGTTGACAGGGGCCTTCGGGAGACCCAGTACTTC. Its translation: CASSLVDRGLRETQYF.